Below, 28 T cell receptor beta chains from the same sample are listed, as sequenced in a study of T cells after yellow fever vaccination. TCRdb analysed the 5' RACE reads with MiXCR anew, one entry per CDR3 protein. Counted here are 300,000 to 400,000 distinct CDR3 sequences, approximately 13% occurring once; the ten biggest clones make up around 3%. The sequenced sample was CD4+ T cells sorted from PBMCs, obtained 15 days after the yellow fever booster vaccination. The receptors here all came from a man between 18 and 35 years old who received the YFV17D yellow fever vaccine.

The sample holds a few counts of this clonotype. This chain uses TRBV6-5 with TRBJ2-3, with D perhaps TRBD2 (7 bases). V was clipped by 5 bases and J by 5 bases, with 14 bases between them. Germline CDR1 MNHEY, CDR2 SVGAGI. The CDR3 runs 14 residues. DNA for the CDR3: TGTGCCAGCAGTGTGGGGGCGGGGGTAGATACGCAGTATTTT. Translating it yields CASSVGAGVDTQYF.

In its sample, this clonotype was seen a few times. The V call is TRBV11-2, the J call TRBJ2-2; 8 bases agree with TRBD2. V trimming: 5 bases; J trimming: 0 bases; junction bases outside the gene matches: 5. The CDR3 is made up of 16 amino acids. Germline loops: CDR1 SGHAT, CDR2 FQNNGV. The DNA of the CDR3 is TGTGCCAGCAGCCCGTTAGCGGGGCCGAACACCGGGGAGCTGTTTTTT. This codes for CASSPLAGPNTGELFF.

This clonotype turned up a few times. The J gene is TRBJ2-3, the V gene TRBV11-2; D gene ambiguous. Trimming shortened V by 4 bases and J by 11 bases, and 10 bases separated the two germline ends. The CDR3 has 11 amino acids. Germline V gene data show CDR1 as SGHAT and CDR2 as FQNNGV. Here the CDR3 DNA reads TGTGCCAGCAGCTACCTCCACGAGCAGTATTTT. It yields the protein CASSYLHEQYF.

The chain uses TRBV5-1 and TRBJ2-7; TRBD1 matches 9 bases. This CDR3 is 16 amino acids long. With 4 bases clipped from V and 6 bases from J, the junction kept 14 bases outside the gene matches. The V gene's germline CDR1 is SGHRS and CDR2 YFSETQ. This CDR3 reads CASSGRRDRESGEQYF. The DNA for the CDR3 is TGCGCCAGCAGCGGCCGACGGGACAGGGAATCGGGCGAGCAGTACTTC.

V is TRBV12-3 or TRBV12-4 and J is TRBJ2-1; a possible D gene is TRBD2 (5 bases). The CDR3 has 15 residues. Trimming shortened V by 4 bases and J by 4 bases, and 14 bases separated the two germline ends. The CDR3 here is CASSSQSGDYNEQFF. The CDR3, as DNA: TGTGCCAGCAGTTCTCAGAGCGGAGATTACAATGAGCAGTTCTTC.

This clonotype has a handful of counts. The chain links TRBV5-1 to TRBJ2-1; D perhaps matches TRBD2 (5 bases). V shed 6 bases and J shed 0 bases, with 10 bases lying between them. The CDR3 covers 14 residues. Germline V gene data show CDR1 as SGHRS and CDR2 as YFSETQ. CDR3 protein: CASTRESSYNEQFF. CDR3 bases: TGCGCCAGCACTAGGGAGAGCTCCTACAATGAGCAGTTCTTC.

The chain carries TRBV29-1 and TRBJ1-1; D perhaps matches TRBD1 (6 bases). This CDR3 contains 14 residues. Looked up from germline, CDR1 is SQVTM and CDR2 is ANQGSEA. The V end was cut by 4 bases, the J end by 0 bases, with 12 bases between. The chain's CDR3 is CSVAQGVLNTEAFF. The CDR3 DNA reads TGCAGCGTTGCACAGGGAGTCTTGAACACTGAAGCTTTCTTT. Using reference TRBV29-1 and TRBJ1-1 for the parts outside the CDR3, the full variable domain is SAVISQKPSRDICQRGTSLTIQCQVDSQVTMMFWYRQQPGQSLTLIATANQGSEATYESGFVIDKFPISRPNLTFSTLTVSNMSPEDSSIYLCSVAQGVLNTEAFFGQGTRLTVV.

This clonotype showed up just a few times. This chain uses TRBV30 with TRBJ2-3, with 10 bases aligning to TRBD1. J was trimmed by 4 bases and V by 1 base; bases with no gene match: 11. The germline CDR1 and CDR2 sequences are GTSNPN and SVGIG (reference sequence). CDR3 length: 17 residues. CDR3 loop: CAWSGPRQGAHPDTQYF. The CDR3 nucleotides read TGTGCCTGGAGTGGCCCTCGACAGGGGGCGCATCCAGATACGCAGTATTTT.

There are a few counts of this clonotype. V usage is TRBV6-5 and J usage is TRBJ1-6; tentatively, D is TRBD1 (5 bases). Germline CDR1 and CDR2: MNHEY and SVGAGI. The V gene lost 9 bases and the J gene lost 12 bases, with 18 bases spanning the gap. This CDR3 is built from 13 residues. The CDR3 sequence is CASNRDPGVPLHF. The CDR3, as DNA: TGTGCCAGTAACCGGGACCCGGGGGTACCCCTCCACTTT.

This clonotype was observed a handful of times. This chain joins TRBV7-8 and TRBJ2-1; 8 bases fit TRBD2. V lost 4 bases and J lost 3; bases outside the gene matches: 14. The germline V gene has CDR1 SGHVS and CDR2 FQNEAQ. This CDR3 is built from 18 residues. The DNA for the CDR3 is TGTGCCAGCAGCTCGGGACTAGATGGTGGAGCGTTCTACAATGAGCAGTTCTTC. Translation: CASSSGLDGGAFYNEQFF.

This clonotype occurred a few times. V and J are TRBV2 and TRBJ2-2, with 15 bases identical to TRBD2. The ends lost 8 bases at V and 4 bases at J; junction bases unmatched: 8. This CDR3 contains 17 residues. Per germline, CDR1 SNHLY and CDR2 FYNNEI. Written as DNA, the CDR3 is TGTGCCAGCTGTCGGACTAGCGGGGGGGCAAGCACCGGGGAGCTGTTTTTT. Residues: CASCRTSGGASTGELFF.

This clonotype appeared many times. The CDR3 sequence is CSARRETQYF. Here the CDR3 DNA reads TGCAGTGCTAGGCGGGAGACCCAGTACTTC. J is TRBJ2-5 and V is TRBV20-1; D unclear. CDR1 and CDR2 (germline): DFQATT, SNEGSKA (reference sequence). V dropped 3 bases and J dropped 5 bases, with 4 bases sitting between them. The CDR3 runs to 10 residues.

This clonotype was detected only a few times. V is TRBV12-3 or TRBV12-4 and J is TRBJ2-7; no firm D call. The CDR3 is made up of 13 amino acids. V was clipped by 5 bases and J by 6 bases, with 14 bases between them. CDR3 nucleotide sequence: TGTGCCAGCAGTCCCCGATATGGATCCGAGCAGTACTTC. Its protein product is CASSPRYGSEQYF.

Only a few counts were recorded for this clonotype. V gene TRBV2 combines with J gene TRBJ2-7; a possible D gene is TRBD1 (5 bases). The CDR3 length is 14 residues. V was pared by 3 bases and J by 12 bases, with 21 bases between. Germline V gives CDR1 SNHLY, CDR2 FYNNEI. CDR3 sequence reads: CASSERRDRVLRYV. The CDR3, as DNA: TGTGCCAGCAGTGAGCGCAGGGATAGGGTTTTGCGGTACGTC.

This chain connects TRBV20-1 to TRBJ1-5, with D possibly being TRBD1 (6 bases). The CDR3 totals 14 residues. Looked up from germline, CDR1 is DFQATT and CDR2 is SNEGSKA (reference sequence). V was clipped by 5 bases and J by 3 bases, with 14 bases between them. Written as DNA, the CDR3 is TGCAGTGCTTTGGGCGGGACAACCAATCAGCCCCAGCATTTT. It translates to CSALGGTTNQPQHF.

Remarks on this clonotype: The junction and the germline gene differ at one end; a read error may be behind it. The DNA of the CDR3 is TGTGCCAGCAGCGAAGGCGTAGCATATCAGCCCCAGCATTTT. Translation: CASSEGVAYQPQHF. The rearrangement joins TRBV6-1 to TRBJ1-5, with D unresolved. The CDR3 covers 14 residues. Germline V lookup: CDR1 MNHNS, CDR2 SASEGT.

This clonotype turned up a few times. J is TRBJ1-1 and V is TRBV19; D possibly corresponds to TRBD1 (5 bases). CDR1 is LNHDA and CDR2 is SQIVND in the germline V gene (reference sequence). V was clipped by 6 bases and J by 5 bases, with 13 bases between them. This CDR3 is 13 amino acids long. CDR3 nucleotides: TGTGCCAGTAGGGTACCCGGGGGAACTGAAGCTTTCTTT. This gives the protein CASRVPGGTEAFF.

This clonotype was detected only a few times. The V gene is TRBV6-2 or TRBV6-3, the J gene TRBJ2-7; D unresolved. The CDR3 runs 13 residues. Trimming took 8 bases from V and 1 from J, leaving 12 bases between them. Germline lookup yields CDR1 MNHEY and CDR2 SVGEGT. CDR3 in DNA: TGTGCCAGCCGTCATGACTCTTCCTACGAGCAGTACGTC. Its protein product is CASRHDSSYEQYV.

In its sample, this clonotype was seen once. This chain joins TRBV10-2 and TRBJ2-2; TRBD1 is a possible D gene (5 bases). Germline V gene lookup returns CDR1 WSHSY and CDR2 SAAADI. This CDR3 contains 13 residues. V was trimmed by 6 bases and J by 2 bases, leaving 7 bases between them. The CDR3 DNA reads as TGCGCCAGCAGACAGGATAACACCGGGGAGCTGTTTTTT. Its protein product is CASRQDNTGELFF.

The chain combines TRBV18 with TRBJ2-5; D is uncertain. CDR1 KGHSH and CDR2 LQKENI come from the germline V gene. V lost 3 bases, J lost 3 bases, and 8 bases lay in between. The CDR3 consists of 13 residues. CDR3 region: CASSPYSEETQYF. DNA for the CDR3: TGTGCCAGCTCACCTTACAGCGAAGAGACCCAGTACTTC.

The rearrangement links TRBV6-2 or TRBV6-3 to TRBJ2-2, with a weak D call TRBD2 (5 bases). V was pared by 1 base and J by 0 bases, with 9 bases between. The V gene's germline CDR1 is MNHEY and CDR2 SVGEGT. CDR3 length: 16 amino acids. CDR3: CASSYYRDPNTGELFF. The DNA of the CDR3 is TGTGCCAGCAGTTACTATCGGGATCCGAACACCGGGGAGCTGTTTTTT.

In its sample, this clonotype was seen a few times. CDR3 region: CASRPRGTSGIAKNIQYF. In nucleotides, the CDR3 is TGTGCCAGCAGACCGCGCGGGACTAGCGGTATAGCCAAAAACATTCAGTACTTC. The chain couples TRBV6-2 or TRBV6-3 to TRBJ2-4; 11 nucleotides agree with TRBD2. CDR3 length equals 18 residues. CDR1 is MNHEY and CDR2 is SVGEGT in the germline V gene. V was clipped by 6 bases and J by 0 bases; unmatched bases: 10.

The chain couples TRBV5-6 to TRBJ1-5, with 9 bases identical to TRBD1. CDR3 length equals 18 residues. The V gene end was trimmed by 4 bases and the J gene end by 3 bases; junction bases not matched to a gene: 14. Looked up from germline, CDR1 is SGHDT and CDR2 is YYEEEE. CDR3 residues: CASSDSGTGIGNNQPQHF. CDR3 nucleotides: TGTGCCAGCAGCGATTCGGGGACAGGGATCGGTAACAATCAGCCCCAGCATTTT.

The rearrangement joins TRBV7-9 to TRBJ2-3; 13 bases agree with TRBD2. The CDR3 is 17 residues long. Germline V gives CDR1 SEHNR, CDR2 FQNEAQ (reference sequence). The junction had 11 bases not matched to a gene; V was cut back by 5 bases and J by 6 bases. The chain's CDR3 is CASSLWTSGGRRDTQYF. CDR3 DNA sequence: TGTGCCAGCAGCCTCTGGACTAGCGGGGGCCGAAGGGATACGCAGTATTTT.

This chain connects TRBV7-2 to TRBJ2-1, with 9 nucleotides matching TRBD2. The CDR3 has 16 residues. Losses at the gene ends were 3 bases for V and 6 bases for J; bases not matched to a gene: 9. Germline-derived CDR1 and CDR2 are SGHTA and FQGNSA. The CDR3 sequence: CASSFRAGGPVNEQFF. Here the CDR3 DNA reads TGTGCCAGCAGCTTTCGTGCGGGGGGGCCTGTCAATGAGCAGTTCTTC.

The CDR3 region has the DNA TGCAGTGCTACCCAGCGGGGGGTTACGGGGACCGGGGAGCTGTTTTTT. Translation: CSATQRGVTGTGELFF. The J gene is TRBJ2-2, the V gene TRBV20-1; the match to TRBD2 covers 9 bases. The CDR3 covers 16 residues. Germline assignment: CDR1 DFQATT and CDR2 SNEGSKA (reference sequence). The V gene end was trimmed by 4 bases and the J gene end by 5 bases; junction bases not matched to a gene: 11.

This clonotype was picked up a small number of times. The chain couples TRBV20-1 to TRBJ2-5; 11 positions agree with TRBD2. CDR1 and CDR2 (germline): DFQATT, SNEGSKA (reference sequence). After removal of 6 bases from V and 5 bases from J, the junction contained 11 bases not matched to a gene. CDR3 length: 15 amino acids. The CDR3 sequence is CSARLAGTLGETQYF. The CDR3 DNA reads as TGCAGTGCAAGACTAGCGGGGACACTCGGGGAGACCCAGTACTTC.

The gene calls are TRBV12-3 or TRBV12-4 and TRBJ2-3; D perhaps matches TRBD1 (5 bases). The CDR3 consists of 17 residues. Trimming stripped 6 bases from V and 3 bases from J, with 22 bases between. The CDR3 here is CASSRDLTGPETDTQYF. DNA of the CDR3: TGTGCCAGCAGCCGAGACCTCACAGGACCCGAGACAGATACGCAGTATTTT.